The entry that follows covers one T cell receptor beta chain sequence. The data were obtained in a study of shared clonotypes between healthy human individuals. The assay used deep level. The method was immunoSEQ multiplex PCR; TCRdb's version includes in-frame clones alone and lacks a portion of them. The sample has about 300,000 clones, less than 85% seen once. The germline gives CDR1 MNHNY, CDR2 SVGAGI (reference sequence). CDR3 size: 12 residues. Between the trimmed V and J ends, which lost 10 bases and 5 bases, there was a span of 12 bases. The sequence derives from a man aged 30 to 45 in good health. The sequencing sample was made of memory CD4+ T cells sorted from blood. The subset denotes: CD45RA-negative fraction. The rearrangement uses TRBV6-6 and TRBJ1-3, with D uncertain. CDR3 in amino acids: CATSGGRNTIYF. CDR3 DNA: TGTGCCACCTCGGGCGGTAGAAACACCATATATTTT.